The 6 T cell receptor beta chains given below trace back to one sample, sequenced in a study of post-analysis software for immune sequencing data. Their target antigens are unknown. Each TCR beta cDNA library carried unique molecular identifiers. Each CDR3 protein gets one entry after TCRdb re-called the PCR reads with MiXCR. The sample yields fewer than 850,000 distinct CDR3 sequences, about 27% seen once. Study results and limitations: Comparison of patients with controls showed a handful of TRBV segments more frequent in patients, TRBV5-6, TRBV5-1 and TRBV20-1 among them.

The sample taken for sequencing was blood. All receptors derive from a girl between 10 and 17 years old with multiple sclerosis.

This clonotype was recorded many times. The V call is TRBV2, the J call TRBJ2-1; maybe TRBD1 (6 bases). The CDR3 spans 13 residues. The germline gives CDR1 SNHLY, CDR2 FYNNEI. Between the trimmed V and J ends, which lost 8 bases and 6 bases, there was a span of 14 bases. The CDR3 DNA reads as TGTGCCAGCCAAGTCAGGGGCGGCAATGAGCAGTTCTTC. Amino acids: CASQVRGGNEQFF. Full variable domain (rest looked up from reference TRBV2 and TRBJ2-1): EPEVTQTPSHQVTQMGQEVILRCVPISNHLYFYWYRQILGQKVEFLVSFYNNEISEKSEIFDDQFSVERPDGSNFTLKIRSTKLEDSAMYFCASQVRGGNEQFFGPGTRLTVL.

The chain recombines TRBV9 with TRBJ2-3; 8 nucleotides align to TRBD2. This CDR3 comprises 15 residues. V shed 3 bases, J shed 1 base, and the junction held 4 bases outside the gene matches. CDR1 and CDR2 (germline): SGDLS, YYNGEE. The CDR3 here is CASSATSVGTDTQYF. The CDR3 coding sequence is TGTGCCAGCAGCGCGACTAGCGTGGGCACAGATACGCAGTATTTT.

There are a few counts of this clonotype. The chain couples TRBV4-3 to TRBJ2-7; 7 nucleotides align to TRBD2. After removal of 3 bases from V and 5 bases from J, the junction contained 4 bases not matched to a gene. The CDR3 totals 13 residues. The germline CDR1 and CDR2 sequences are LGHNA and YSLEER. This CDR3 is CASSQGGFDEQYF. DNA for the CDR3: TGCGCCAGCAGCCAGGGGGGGTTCGACGAGCAGTACTTC.

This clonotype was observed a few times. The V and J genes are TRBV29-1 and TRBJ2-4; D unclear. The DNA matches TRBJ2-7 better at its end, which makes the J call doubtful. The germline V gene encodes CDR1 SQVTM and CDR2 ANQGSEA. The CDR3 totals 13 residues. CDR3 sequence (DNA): TGCAGCGTTGATGGTCCCCAGGTGAGCGAGCAGTACTTC. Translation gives CSVDGPQVSEQYF.

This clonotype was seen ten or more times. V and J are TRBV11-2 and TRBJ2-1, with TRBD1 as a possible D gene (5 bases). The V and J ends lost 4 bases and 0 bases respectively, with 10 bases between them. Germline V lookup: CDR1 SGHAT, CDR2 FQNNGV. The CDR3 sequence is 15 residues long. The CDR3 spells CASSSARVSYNEQFF. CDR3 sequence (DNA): TGTGCCAGCAGCTCTGCCAGGGTCTCCTACAATGAGCAGTTCTTC.

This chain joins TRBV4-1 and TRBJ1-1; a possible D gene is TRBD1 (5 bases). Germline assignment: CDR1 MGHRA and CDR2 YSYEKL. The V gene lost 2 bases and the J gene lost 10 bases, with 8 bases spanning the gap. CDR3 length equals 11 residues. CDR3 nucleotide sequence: TGCGCCAGCAGCCAAAGGGGTTCAGCTTTCTTT. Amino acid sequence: CASSQRGSAFF.